A selection of T cell receptor beta chains follows, all from one sample in a study of cytomegalovirus exposure and HLA in healthy donors. Clones were read by immunoSEQ multiplex PCR, and TCRdb kept only the in-frame ones, dropping some. The sample contains 160,000 or so clones, about 77% of which appear only once. Sequenced sample: PBMCs. The receptors derive from a woman aged 45-59 years in good health and CMV-seronegative. Both conserved end residues are part of each CDR3. The order of the fields is D gene, V gene, clone size, J gene, CDR3 DNA, CDR3 protein. A D gene is named only where the DNA matches it firmly. Rows may omit the clone size; those that give it use once, few, many or a size class.

D: TRBD1; V: TRBV5-1; size: few; J: TRBJ2-7; DNA: TGCGCCAGCAGCACGGGACAGGGGAAACCTACTATCGAGCAGTACTTC; CDR3: CASSTGQGKPTIEQYF
D: -; V: TRBV5-5; size: -; J: TRBJ1-1; DNA: TGTGCCAGCAGCTTGGCCGGTGGCGAACTGCGGCGTCTTACCAACACTGAAGCTTTCTTT; CDR3: CASSLAGGELRRLTNTEAFF
D: TRBD1; V: TRBV5-1; size: -; J: TRBJ1-1; DNA: TGCGCCAGCTCCCCGGACAGGAGCAACACTGAAGCTTTCTTT; CDR3: CASSPDRSNTEAFF
D: -; V: TRBV11-2; size: -; J: TRBJ1-5; DNA: TGTGCCAGCAGCTTAGATACCGTGGGAGAGAATCAGCCCCAGCATTTT; CDR3: CASSLDTVGENQPQHF
D: -; V: TRBV6-1; size: few; J: TRBJ1-3; DNA: TGTGCCAGCAGGCAGCGAACTGGAAACACCATATATTTT; CDR3: CASRQRTGNTIYF
D: TRBD1; V: TRBV16; size: -; J: TRBJ1-1; DNA: TGTGCCAGCAGCCCTAGGACAGGGAGGAGCACTGAAGCTTTCTTT; CDR3: CASSPRTGRSTEAFF
D: TRBD2; V: TRBV6-6; size: -; J: TRBJ2-1; DNA: TGTGCCAGCAGCCCAGCAGCGGGGGGGTCTTTCAATGAGCAGTTCTTC; CDR3: CASSPAAGGSFNEQFF
D: TRBD1; V: TRBV4-2; size: -; J: TRBJ1-5; DNA: TGTGCCAGCAGCCAAGATATAGGACAGGGCCATCAGCCCCAGCATTTT; CDR3: CASSQDIGQGHQPQHF
D: -; V: TRBV7-9; size: -; J: TRBJ2-2; DNA: TGTGCCAGCAGCCCCACACGAAGTGCGAACACCGGGGAGCTGTTTTTT; CDR3: CASSPTRSANTGELFF
D: -; V: TRBV6-1; size: -; J: TRBJ2-3; DNA: TGTGCCAGCAGTGTCAGGGGAGCAGATACGCAGTATTTT; CDR3: CASSVRGADTQYF
D: -; V: TRBV7-9; size: -; J: TRBJ2-7; DNA: TGTGCCAGCAGCTTTGGCAGACTCTACGAGCAGTACTTC; CDR3: CASSFGRLYEQYF
D: -; V: TRBV28; size: -; J: TRBJ2-3; DNA: TGTGCCAGCAGTTTTGTGGCTGGAGGGGCAGATACGCAGTATTTT; CDR3: CASSFVAGGADTQYF
D: TRBD2; V: TRBV11-2; size: -; J: TRBJ2-2; DNA: TGTGCCAGCAGCAAACTAGCGGGAGAGACAATAGACACCGGGGAGCTGTTTTTT; CDR3: CASSKLAGETIDTGELFF
D: -; V: TRBV5-4; size: -; J: TRBJ2-2; DNA: TGTGCCAGCAGCTTGGAAGCCTCGGCCGGGGAGCTGTTTTTT; CDR3: CASSLEASAGELFF
D: -; V: TRBV11-2; size: -; J: TRBJ2-7; DNA: TGTGCCAGCAGCTTTCCCTTTCTGACTAGCTCCTACGAGCAGTACTTC; CDR3: CASSFPFLTSSYEQYF
D: -; V: TRBV9; size: -; J: TRBJ1-4; DNA: TGTGCCAGCGGGCAAGGGGCAGGTGAAAAACTGTTTTTT; CDR3: CASGQGAGEKLFF
D: -; V: TRBV5-1; size: -; J: TRBJ2-7; DNA: TGCGCCAGCAGCTTGGACTTCTACGAGCAGTACTTC; CDR3: CASSLDFYEQYF
D: -; V: TRBV9; size: -; J: TRBJ2-6; DNA: TGTGCCAGCAGCGTAGGAATAGGGGCTGGGGCCAACGTCCTGACTTTC; CDR3: CASSVGIGAGANVLTF
D: -; V: TRBV28; size: once; J: TRBJ2-7; DNA: TGTGCCAGCAGTTTTTTTCTCGGAGCGGCCTACGAGCAGTACTTC; CDR3: CASSFFLGAAYEQYF
D: TRBD1; V: TRBV7-2; size: -; J: TRBJ1-5; DNA: TGTGCCAGCAGCCAAGGACAGGGGGCTATGAAGCCCCAGCATTTT; CDR3: CASSQGQGAMKPQHF
D: TRBD1; V: TRBV5-6; size: -; J: TRBJ2-7; DNA: TGTGCCAGCAGCCCCCGGGACAGCTTTTACGAGCAGTACTTC; CDR3: CASSPRDSFYEQYF
D: -; V: TRBV9; size: -; J: TRBJ2-1; DNA: TGTGCCAGCGGGAGTGGTTGGGATGAGCAGTTCTTC; CDR3: CASGSGWDEQFF
D: TRBD2; V: TRBV15; size: -; J: TRBJ2-3; DNA: TGTGCCACCAGCAGAGATCGGCGGGGGGCCACAGATACGCAGTATTTT; CDR3: CATSRDRRGATDTQYF
D: -; V: TRBV10-2; size: -; J: TRBJ1-1; DNA: TGCGCCAGCGGGGGGGCACTGGTGAACACTGAAGCTTTCTTT; CDR3: CASGGALVNTEAFF
D: TRBD2; V: TRBV9; size: -; J: TRBJ2-7; DNA: TGTGCCAGCAGCGCCCTAGGGCTAGCGGGAGTTGAGCAGTACTTC; CDR3: CASSALGLAGVEQYF
D: -; V: TRBV4-1; size: -; J: TRBJ2-7; DNA: TGCGCCAGCAGCCAAGGCTACACTAGCCCATCCTACGAGCAGTACTTC; CDR3: CASSQGYTSPSYEQYF
D: TRBD1; V: TRBV27; size: -; J: TRBJ2-7; DNA: TGTGCCACCGGGACAGCTTCCTACGAGCAGTACTTC; CDR3: CATGTASYEQYF
D: -; V: TRBV5-4; size: -; J: TRBJ2-7; DNA: TGTGCCAGCAGCCTGCCGCCGACAGGGTCGGGGGCCTACGAGCAGTACTTC; CDR3: CASSLPPTGSGAYEQYF
D: -; V: TRBV6-5; size: -; J: TRBJ2-5; DNA: TGTGCCAGCAGTTACTCATCGGGTGCACCAAGAGAGACCCAGTACTTC; CDR3: CASSYSSGAPRETQYF
D: -; V: TRBV5-4; size: -; J: TRBJ2-3; DNA: TGTGCCAGCAGCTCCGCGGTAGGTAGCACAGATACGCAGTATTTT; CDR3: CASSSAVGSTDTQYF
D: -; V: TRBV28; size: -; J: TRBJ1-5; DNA: TGTGCCAGCGGCTCCCAGGGTCAGCCCCAGCATTTT; CDR3: CASGSQGQPQHF
D: TRBD1; V: TRBV11-3; size: -; J: TRBJ1-2; DNA: TGTGCCAGCAGCTTAAACCCCAGGGGGTACAACTATGGCTACACCTTC; CDR3: CASSLNPRGYNYGYTF
D: TRBD1; V: TRBV28; size: -; J: TRBJ1-3; DNA: TGTGCCAGCAGTACAATCGGGACAGGGGGAAACACCATATATTTT; CDR3: CASSTIGTGGNTIYF
D: TRBD2; V: TRBV29-1; size: -; J: TRBJ2-1; DNA: TGCAGCGTTGCCGGGACTAGCCTCAATGAGCAGTTCTTC; CDR3: CSVAGTSLNEQFF
D: -; V: TRBV4-3; size: -; J: TRBJ2-3; DNA: TGCGCCAGCAGCCAAGTTAGTATAGGCGGCGGAGATACGCAGTATTTT; CDR3: CASSQVSIGGGDTQYF
D: TRBD1; V: TRBV10-2; size: many; J: TRBJ1-6; DNA: TGCGCCAGCAGTGCCGGGACAGGGGGACTCTATAATTCACCCCTCCACTTT; CDR3: CASSAGTGGLYNSPLHF
D: TRBD1; V: TRBV5-6; size: -; J: TRBJ1-4; DNA: TGTGCCAGCAGTTCGGACAGGGGAGAACTGTTTTTT; CDR3: CASSSDRGELFF
D: TRBD1; V: TRBV9; size: -; J: TRBJ2-7; DNA: TGTGCCAGCAGCGAGGGACAGGGAATCTACGAGCAGTACTTC; CDR3: CASSEGQGIYEQYF
D: TRBD2; V: TRBV6-5; size: -; J: TRBJ2-3; DNA: TGTGCCAGCTGTAGGCTAGCGGGACTTGCAGATACGCAGTATTTT; CDR3: CASCRLAGLADTQYF
D: -; V: TRBV7-2; size: -; J: TRBJ2-7; DNA: TGTGCCAGCAGCTACTCAGGGGCCTACGAGCAGTACTTC; CDR3: CASSYSGAYEQYF
D: -; V: TRBV4-3; size: -; J: TRBJ2-2; DNA: TGCGCCAGCAGCCAAGGACGGAGTCCGGCGGACACCGGGGAGCTGTTTTTT; CDR3: CASSQGRSPADTGELFF
D: -; V: TRBV5-1; size: few; J: TRBJ1-1; DNA: TGCGCCAGCAGCTTGGGGGAGGACGTCTACACTGAAGCTTTCTTT; CDR3: CASSLGEDVYTEAFF
D: -; V: TRBV9; size: -; J: TRBJ1-1; DNA: TGTGCCAGCCGCCCCCGGACAACGAACACTGAAGCTTTCTTT; CDR3: CASRPRTTNTEAFF
D: TRBD1; V: TRBV4-3; size: -; J: TRBJ2-3; DNA: TGCGCCAGCAGCCAAGGACAGGGGGTCGCAGATACGCAGTATTTT; CDR3: CASSQGQGVADTQYF
D: TRBD1; V: TRBV30; size: -; J: TRBJ1-3; DNA: TGTGCCGGCGGGACAGATGACTACTCTGGAAACACCATATATTTT; CDR3: CAGGTDDYSGNTIYF
D: TRBD1; V: TRBV5-1; size: -; J: TRBJ2-2; DNA: TGCGCCAGCAGCTGGCCGGGACAGGGTGGCGGGGAGCTGTTTTTT; CDR3: CASSWPGQGGGELFF
D: TRBD1; V: TRBV7-9; size: once; J: TRBJ2-2; DNA: TGTGCCAGCAGCTCAAAATGGGACAGGGGTAACCCCGGGGAGCTGTTTTTT; CDR3: CASSSKWDRGNPGELFF
D: TRBD2; V: TRBV19; size: once; J: TRBJ2-7; DNA: TGTGCCAGTAGTCCGGTCGGGGCGGGAGCCTACGAGCAGTACTTC; CDR3: CASSPVGAGAYEQYF
D: -; V: TRBV12-2; size: -; J: TRBJ1-5; DNA: TGTGCAAGGGGAGATGGCTCATTCGAATTAAAATATCAGCCCCAGCATTTT; CDR3: CARGDGSFELKYQPQHF
D: TRBD2; V: TRBV6-1; size: few; J: TRBJ2-3; DNA: TGTGCCAGCAGTGATCGGCCAGCGGGGGATAGCACAGATACGCAGTATTTT; CDR3: CASSDRPAGDSTDTQYF
D: -; V: TRBV30; size: -; J: TRBJ2-3; DNA: TGTGCCTGGATCCGGGACATTAGGGGTCCAGATACGCAGTATTTT; CDR3: CAWIRDIRGPDTQYF
D: TRBD1; V: TRBV15; size: -; J: TRBJ2-7; DNA: TGTGCCACCAGCAGGGACAGGGGCTCCTACGAGCAGTACTTC; CDR3: CATSRDRGSYEQYF
D: -; V: TRBV28; size: -; J: TRBJ1-1; DNA: TGTGCCAGCAGTTTCTCAGGGGTTGAAGCTTTCTTT; CDR3: CASSFSGVEAFF
D: -; V: TRBV21-1; size: -; J: TRBJ2-1; DNA: TGTGCCAGCAACAAGGACAAAAAACCCTACAATGAGCAGTTCTTC; CDR3: CASNKDKKPYNEQFF
D: -; V: TRBV7-2; size: few; J: TRBJ1-2; DNA: TGTGCCAGCAGCTACAACAGCAGGGATACTGGCTACACCTTC; CDR3: CASSYNSRDTGYTF
D: -; V: TRBV19; size: -; J: TRBJ2-7; DNA: TGTGCCAGTAGTATAGCCGGGCAGGGATACTACGAGCAGTACTTC; CDR3: CASSIAGQGYYEQYF
D: -; V: TRBV10-1; size: -; J: TRBJ2-5; DNA: TGCGCCAGCAGTGACCGCGCTAAGGAGGGTACTGAGACCCAGTACTTC; CDR3: CASSDRAKEGTETQYF